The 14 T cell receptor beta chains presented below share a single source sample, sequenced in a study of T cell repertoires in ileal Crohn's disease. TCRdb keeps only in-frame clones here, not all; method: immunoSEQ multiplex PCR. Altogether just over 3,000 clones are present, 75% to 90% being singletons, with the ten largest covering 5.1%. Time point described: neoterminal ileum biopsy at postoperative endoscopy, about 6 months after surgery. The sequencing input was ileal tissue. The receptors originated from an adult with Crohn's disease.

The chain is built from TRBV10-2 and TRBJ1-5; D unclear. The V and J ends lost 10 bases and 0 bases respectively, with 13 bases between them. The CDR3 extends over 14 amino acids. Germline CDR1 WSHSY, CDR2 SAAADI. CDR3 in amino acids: CATDLQLSNQPQHF. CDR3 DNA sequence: TGCGCCACCGATTTACAGCTTAGCAATCAGCCCCAGCATTTT.

CDR3: CASSQGQLDGNTEAFF. For the CDR3, the DNA is TGCGCCAGCAGCCAGGGCCAGCTGGACGGGAACACTGAAGCTTTCTTT. V and J are TRBV4-1 and TRBJ1-1; D call uncertain. Germline CDR1 MGHRA, CDR2 YSYEKL. The CDR3 totals 16 residues. Trimming shortened V by 3 bases and J by 1 base, and 15 bases separated the two germline ends.

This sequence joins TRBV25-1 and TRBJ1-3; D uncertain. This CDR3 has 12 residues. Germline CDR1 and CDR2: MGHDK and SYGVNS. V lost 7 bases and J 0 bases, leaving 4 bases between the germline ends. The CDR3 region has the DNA TGTGCCAGCAAGGACTCTGGAAACACCATATATTTT. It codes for CASKDSGNTIYF.

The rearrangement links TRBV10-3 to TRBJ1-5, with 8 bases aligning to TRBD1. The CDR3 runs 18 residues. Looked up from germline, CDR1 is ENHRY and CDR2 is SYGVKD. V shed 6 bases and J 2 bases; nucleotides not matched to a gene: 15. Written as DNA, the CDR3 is TGTGCCATCAGCTCCCGACCGACAGGGGAGGAAGGCAATCAGCCCCAGCATTTT. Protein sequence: CAISSRPTGEEGNQPQHF.

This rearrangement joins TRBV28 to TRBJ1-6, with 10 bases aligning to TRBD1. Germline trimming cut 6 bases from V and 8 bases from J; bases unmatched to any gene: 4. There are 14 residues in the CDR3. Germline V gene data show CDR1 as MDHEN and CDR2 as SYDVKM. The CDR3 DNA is TGTGCCAGCAGAACCGACAGGGGGCATTCACCCCTCCACTTT. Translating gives CASRTDRGHSPLHF.

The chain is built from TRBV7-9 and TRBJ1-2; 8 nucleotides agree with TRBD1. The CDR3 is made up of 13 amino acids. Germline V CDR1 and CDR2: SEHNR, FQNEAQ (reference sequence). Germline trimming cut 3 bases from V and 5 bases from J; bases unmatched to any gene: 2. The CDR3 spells CASSFGQGYGYTF. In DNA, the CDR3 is TGTGCCAGCAGCTTCGGACAGGGTTATGGCTACACCTTC.

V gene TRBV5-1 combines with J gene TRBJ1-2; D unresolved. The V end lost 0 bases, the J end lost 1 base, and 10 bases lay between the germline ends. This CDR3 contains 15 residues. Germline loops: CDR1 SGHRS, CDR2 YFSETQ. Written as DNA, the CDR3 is TGCGCCAGCAGCTTGGACACGTTCCTTAACTATGGCTACACCTTC. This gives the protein CASSLDTFLNYGYTF.

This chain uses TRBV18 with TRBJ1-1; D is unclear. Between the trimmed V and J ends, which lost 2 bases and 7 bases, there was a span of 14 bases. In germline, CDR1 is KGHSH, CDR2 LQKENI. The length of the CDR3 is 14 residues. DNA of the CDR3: TGTGCCAGCTCACCAGGTGGAGGCAGACTTGAAGCTTTCTTT. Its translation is CASSPGGGRLEAFF.

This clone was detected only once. CDR3 DNA sequence: TGCGCCAGCAGCCAAGGGCTAGCGGGGGGGCGAGAGCAGTACTTC. Encoded protein: CASSQGLAGGREQYF. The V call is TRBV4-1, the J call TRBJ2-7; 12 nucleotides align to TRBD2. The germline gives CDR1 MGHRA, CDR2 YSYEKL. This CDR3 comprises 15 residues. J lost 7 bases, V lost 1 base, and 5 bases had no gene match.

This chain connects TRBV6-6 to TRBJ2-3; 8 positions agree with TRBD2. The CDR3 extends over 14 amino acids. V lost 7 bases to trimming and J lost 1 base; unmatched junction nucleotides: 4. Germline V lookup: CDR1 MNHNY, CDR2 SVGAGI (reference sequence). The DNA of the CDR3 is TGTGCCAGCAAGCTGCGGGGGGGCACAGATACGCAGTATTTT. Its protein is CASKLRGGTDTQYF.

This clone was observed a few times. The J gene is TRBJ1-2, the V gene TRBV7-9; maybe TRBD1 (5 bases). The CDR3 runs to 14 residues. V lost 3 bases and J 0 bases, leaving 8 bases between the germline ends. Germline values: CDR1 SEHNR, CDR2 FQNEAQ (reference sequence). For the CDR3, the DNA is TGTGCCAGCAGCTTGGGGGGGACTAACTATGGCTACACCTTC. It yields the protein CASSLGGTNYGYTF.

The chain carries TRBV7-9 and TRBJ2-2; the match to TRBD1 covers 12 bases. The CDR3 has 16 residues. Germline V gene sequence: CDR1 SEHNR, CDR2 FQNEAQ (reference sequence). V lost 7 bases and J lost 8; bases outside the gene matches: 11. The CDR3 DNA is TGTGCCAGCATCGAACCGGGACAGGGGGCAGTTGGGGAGCTGTTTTTT. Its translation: CASIEPGQGAVGELFF.

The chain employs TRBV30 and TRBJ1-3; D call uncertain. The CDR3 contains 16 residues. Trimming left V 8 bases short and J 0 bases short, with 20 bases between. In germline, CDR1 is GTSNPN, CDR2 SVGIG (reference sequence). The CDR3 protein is CAADRGAALSGNTIYF. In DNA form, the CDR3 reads TGTGCCGCCGATCGGGGAGCGGCCCTCTCTGGAAACACCATATATTTT. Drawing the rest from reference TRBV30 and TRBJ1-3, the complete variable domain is SQTIHQWPATLVQPVGSPLSLECTVEGTSNPNLYWYRQAAGRGLQLLFYSVGIGQISSEVPQNLSASRPQDRQFILSSKKLLLSDSGFYLCAADRGAALSGNTIYFGEGSWLTVV.

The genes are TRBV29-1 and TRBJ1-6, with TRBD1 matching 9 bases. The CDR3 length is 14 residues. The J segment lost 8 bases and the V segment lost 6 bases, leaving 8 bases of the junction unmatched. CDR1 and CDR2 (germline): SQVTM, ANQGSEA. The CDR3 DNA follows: TGCAGCGTCAATACAGGGGGCGCCGATTCACCCCTCCACTTT. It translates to CSVNTGGADSPLHF. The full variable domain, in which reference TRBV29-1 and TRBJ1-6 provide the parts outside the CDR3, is SAVISQKPSRDICQRGTSLTIQCQVDSQVTMMFWYRQQPGQSLTLIATANQGSEATYESGFVIDKFPISRPNLTFSTLTVSNMSPEDSSIYLCSVNTGGADSPLHFGNGTRLTVT.